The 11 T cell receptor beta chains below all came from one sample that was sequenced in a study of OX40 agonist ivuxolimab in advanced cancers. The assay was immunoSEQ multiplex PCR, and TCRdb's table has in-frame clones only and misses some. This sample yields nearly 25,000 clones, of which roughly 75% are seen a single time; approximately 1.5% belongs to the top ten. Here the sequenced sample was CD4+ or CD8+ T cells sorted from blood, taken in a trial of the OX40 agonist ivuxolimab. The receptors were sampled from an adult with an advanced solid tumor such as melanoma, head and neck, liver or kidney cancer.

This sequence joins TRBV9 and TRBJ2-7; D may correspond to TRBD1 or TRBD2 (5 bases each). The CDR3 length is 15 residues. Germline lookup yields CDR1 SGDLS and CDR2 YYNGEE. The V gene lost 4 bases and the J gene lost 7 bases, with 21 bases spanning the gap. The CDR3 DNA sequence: TGTGCCAGCAGCCCCACGCTGGGACCCGGTGGAGAGCAGTACTTC. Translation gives CASSPTLGPGGEQYF.

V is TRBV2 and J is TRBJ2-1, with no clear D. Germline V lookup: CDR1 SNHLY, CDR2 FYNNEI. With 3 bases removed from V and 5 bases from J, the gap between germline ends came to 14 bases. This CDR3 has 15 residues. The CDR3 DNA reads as TGTGCCAGCAGTGACACCTATTTCACCGACAATGAGCAGTTCTTC. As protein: CASSDTYFTDNEQFF.

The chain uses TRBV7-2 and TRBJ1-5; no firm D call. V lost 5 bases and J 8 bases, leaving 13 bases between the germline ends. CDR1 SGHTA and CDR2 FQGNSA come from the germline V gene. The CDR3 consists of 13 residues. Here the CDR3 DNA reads TGTGCCAGCAGCACAGATGCCCAGAAGCCCCAGCATTTT. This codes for CASSTDAQKPQHF.

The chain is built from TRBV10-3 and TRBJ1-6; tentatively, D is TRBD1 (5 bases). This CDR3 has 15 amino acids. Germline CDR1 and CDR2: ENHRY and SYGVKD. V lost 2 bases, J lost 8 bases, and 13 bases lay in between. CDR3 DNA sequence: TGTGCCATCAGTGAGGGGGGAAGGAGTGATTCACCCCTCCACTTT. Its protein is CAISEGGRSDSPLHF.

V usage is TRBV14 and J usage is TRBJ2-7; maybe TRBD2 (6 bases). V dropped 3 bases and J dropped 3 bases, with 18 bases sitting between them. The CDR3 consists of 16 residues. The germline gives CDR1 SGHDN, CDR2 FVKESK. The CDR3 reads CASSQDPGRSGYEQYF. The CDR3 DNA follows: TGTGCCAGCAGCCAGGACCCAGGGAGGTCGGGCTACGAGCAGTACTTC.

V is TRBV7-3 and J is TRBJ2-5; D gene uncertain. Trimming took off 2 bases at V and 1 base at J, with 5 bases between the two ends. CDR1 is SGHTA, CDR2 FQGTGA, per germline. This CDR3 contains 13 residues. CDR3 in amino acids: CASSLGPQETQYF. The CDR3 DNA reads TGTGCCAGCAGCTTAGGGCCCCAAGAGACCCAGTACTTC.

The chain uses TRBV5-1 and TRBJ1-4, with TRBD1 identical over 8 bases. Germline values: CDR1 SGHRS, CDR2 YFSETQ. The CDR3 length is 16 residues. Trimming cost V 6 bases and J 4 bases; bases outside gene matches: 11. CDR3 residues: CASNVGTGAFNEKLFF. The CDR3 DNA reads TGCGCCAGCAACGTTGGGACAGGCGCCTTTAATGAAAAACTGTTTTTT.

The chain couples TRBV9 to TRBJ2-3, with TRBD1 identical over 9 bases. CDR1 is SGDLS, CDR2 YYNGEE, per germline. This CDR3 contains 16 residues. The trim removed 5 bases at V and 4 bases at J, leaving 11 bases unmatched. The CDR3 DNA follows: TGTGCCAGCAGACCCGCCTACGGGACAGGGTCAGATACGCAGTATTTT. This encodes CASRPAYGTGSDTQYF.

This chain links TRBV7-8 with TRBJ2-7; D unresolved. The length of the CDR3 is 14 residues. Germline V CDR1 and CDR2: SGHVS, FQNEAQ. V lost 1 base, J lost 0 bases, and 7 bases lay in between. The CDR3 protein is CASSLEGHSYEQYF. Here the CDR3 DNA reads TGTGCCAGCAGCTTAGAAGGCCACTCCTACGAGCAGTACTTC.

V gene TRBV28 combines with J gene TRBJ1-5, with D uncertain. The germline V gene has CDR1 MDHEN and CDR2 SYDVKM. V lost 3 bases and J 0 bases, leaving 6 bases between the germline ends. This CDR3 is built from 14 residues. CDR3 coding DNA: TGTGCCAGCAGTTTGCGGGGTAGCAATCAGCCCCAGCATTTT. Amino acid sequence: CASSLRGSNQPQHF.

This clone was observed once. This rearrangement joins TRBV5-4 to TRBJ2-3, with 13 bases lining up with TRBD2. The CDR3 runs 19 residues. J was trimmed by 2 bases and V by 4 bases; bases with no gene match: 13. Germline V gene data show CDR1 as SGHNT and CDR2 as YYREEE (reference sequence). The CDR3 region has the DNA TGTGCCAGCAGCCAGGGACTAGCGGGGAGACCGAAGATCACAGATACGCAGTATTTT. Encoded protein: CASSQGLAGRPKITDTQYF.